This T cell receptor beta chain was sequenced for a study of shared clonotypes between healthy human individuals. General study findings and limits: Estimated clonotype richness was generally higher in naive than memory subsets.

The germline CDR1 and CDR2 sequences are MNHEY and SVGAGI. The CDR3 contains 16 residues. V was pared by 3 bases and J by 1 base, with 14 bases between. CD4+ cell separation produced CD45RA+ naive and CD45RA-negative memory subsets. Each cell subset's genomic DNA was divided evenly among several immunoSEQ plates. Sorted subsets were amplified in replicate PCRs using 200 ng DNA, some 31,000 T cell genomes. Only in-frame clones appear in the TCRdb table, and some are missing; sequencing was by immunoSEQ multiplex PCR. The data contain 2 million to 3 million clones, just over 90% of them singletons. About this clone itself: Its antigen is not identified.

The sequenced sample was naive CD4+ T cells sorted from blood. Subset described: CD45RA+ positively selected. The V and J genes are TRBV6-5 and TRBJ2-3, with D uncertain. This receptor was taken from a man between 18 and 35 years old in good health. CDR3 coding DNA: TGTGCCAGCAGTTATGAGGCGCTGGTGGGCACAGATACGCAGTATTTT. Its protein is CASSYEALVGTDTQYF.